Listed below are T cell receptor beta chains from one sample, sequenced in a study of CD8+ T cells in alopecia areata. The repertoire was sequenced with immunoSEQ multiplex PCR; TCRdb's copy has only in-frame clones and lacks some. The sample records 120,000 or so clones, roughly 66% being singletons. The sample was CD4+ T cells sorted from blood. The receptors stem from a human donor in good health. CDR3s include the opening cysteine and the closing phenylalanine or tryptophan. The D gene is left open where the match is weak. Size is stated for part of the rows, as once, few or many counts, or as a class when the clone is expanded.

j_call d_call v_call clone_size cdr3_nt cdr3_aa
TRBJ2-3 NA TRBV5-4 NA TGTGCCAGCAGCCCTCGTGGCGGCAAGGAAGATACGCAGTATTTT CASSPRGGKEDTQYF
TRBJ2-5 TRBD1 TRBV6-6 few TGTGCCAGCAGTTTTGAACCAGGGGGCGGCCAAGAGACCCAGTACTTC CASSFEPGGGQETQYF
TRBJ1-2 NA TRBV2 once TGTGCCAGCAGTCCACAGGGAAATGGCTACACCTTC CASSPQGNGYTF
TRBJ2-5 NA TRBV29-1 NA TGCAGCGCAGGGCAAGAGACCCAGTACTTC CSAGQETQYF
TRBJ2-1 NA TRBV30 NA TGTGCCTGGAGGGGCCAGCGGAGGCCGGGTGAGCAGTTCTTC CAWRGQRRPGEQFF
TRBJ2-7 NA TRBV29-1 NA TGCAGCGTTGTAGGCCAGCTACGCCAGCAGTACTTC CSVVGQLRQQYF
TRBJ2-7 TRBD1 TRBV6-5 NA TGTGCCAGCAGCTACGGGACAGCGAGGCAGGACGAGCAGTACTTC CASSYGTARQDEQYF
TRBJ2-7 NA TRBV2 NA TGTGCCAGCAGTGAATGGCAGGCTATCTACGAGCAGTACTTC CASSEWQAIYEQYF
TRBJ2-1 TRBD1 TRBV27 NA TGTGCCAGCAGAAAGGGGGCGCGTGAGCAGTTCTTC CASRKGAREQFF
TRBJ2-5 TRBD2 TRBV29-1 NA TGCAGCGTTGGGGTAGCGGGGAGAGAGACCCAGTACTTC CSVGVAGRETQYF
TRBJ2-1 TRBD1 TRBV6-1 NA TGTGCCAGCAGTGGCCATCGACAGGGCCGCTACAATGAGCAGTTCTTC CASSGHRQGRYNEQFF
TRBJ1-3 NA TRBV5-6 NA TGTGCCAGCAGAAGTCTCGTCTCTGGAAACACCATATATTTT CASRSLVSGNTIYF
TRBJ2-3 NA TRBV27 once TGTGCCAGCAGTTTGTCACGCGCAGATACGCAGTATTTT CASSLSRADTQYF
TRBJ2-7 TRBD2 TRBV29-1 NA TGCAGCGCTTCGGGGGGGGTCTCCTACGAGCAGTACTTC CSASGGVSYEQYF
TRBJ1-6 NA TRBV5-4 once TGTGCCAGCAGCGGGGGCTTGGGGGCTAATTCACCCCTCCACTTT CASSGGLGANSPLHF
TRBJ1-2 NA TRBV29-1 NA TGCAGCGTTTCGACAGGCCCTGGGGGCTACACCTTC CSVSTGPGGYTF
TRBJ2-2 NA TRBV25-1 NA TGTGCCAGCAGCCAAGGGGGAATTAACACCGGGGAGCTGTTTTTT CASSQGGINTGELFF
TRBJ2-4 NA TRBV6-1 NA TGTGCCAGCAGTGAAGGGGAGTGGGTAGCCAAAAACATTCAGTACTTC CASSEGEWVAKNIQYF
TRBJ2-5 NA TRBV19 NA TGTGCCAGTACCCCGGGTGCCCAAGAGACCCAGTACTTC CASTPGAQETQYF
TRBJ1-5 NA TRBV30 NA TGTGCCTGGAGTGTCGACAGAGGGGTTCTAAATCAGCCCCAGCATTTT CAWSVDRGVLNQPQHF
TRBJ1-1 NA TRBV29-1 NA TGCAGCGTTCGTACCGAAGCCCTGAACACTGAAGCTTTCTTT CSVRTEALNTEAFF
TRBJ1-2 TRBD1 TRBV9 NA TGTGCCAGCAGCGTAGGGGGACAGCCTAACTATGGCTACACCTTC CASSVGGQPNYGYTF
TRBJ2-5 NA TRBV15 few TGTGCCACCAGCAGAGATCCAGGACTCCAAGAGACCCAGTACTTC CATSRDPGLQETQYF
TRBJ1-4 NA TRBV11-1 NA TGTGCCAGCAGCCGCGCGGGCGGTAATGAAAAACTGTTTTTT CASSRAGGNEKLFF
TRBJ2-7 TRBD1 TRBV5-1 NA TGCGCCAGCAGCGGGACAGGGTATACCTACGAGCAGTACTTC CASSGTGYTYEQYF
TRBJ1-1 NA TRBV7-9 NA TGTGCCAGCAGCTACAGGGAAGGGACTGAAGCTTTCTTT CASSYREGTEAFF
TRBJ1-1 NA TRBV6-5 NA TGTGCCAGCAGGTCCAGGGCTCCCAGAGCTTTCTTT CASRSRAPRAFF